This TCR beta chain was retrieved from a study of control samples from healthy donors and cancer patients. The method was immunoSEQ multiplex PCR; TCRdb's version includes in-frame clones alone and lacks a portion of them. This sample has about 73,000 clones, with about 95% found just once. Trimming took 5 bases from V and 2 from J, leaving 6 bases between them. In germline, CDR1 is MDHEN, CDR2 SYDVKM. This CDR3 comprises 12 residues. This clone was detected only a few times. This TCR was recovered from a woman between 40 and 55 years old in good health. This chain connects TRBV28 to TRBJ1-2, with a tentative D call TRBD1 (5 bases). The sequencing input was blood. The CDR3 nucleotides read TGTGCCAGCAGTCGGGGGAACTATGGCTACACCTTC. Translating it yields CASSRGNYGYTF.